These 20 T cell receptor beta chains originate from one sample sequenced in a study of blood T cell repertoires in COVID-19. Clones were sequenced by immunoSEQ multiplex PCR, and TCRdb holds only the in-frame ones, with some missing. Counted here are 290,000 or so clones, roughly 89% occurring once; the ten biggest clones make up approximately 4%. The specimen was PBMCs or T cells enriched from blood (not recorded which). The receptors stem from a woman aged 18-29 years with acute COVID-19.

The chain uses TRBV25-1 and TRBJ1-5, with no clear D. From germline, CDR1 is MGHDK and CDR2 SYGVNS. The CDR3 totals 15 residues. V lost 3 bases and J 0 bases, leaving 9 bases between the germline ends. The CDR3 region is CASSDSGISNQPQHF. For the CDR3, the DNA is TGTGCCAGCAGTGACAGCGGGATTAGCAATCAGCCCCAGCATTTT.

This clone was recorded once. CDR3 amino acids: CASSLDRTGTYEQYF. The CDR3 DNA is TGTGCCAGCAGTTTAGACAGGACGGGGACCTACGAGCAGTACTTC. This sequence joins TRBV27 and TRBJ2-7; D is possibly TRBD1 (6 bases). CDR1 is MNHEY, CDR2 SMNVEV, per germline (reference sequence). Trimming removed 2 bases from V and 2 bases from J, with 13 bases in between. The CDR3 sequence is 15 residues long.

J is TRBJ2-1 and V is TRBV25-1; D is perhaps TRBD2 (6 bases). CDR1 and CDR2 (germline): MGHDK, SYGVNS. V was clipped by 8 bases and J by 3 bases, with 11 bases between them. The CDR3 is 13 residues long. CDR3 loop: CASGRGLYNEQFF. The CDR3 DNA is TGTGCCAGCGGCCGGGGACTCTACAATGAGCAGTTCTTC.

The V call is TRBV7-8, the J call TRBJ1-5; D possibly corresponds to TRBD1 (6 bases). Germline CDR1 reads SGHVS; CDR2 reads FQNEAQ. The CDR3 totals 16 residues. V was cut by 3 bases and J by 6 bases, with 18 bases left in between. The DNA for the CDR3 is TGTGCCAGCAGCTTTAAACGGGCCCAGACAGGTCAGCCCCAGCATTTT. It codes for CASSFKRAQTGQPQHF.

This clone was seen a handful of times. V is TRBV19 and J is TRBJ1-5, with TRBD1 matching 8 bases. The germline V gene has CDR1 LNHDA and CDR2 SQIVND (reference sequence). The length of the CDR3 is 16 residues. V trimming: 4 bases; J trimming: 4 bases; junction bases outside the gene matches: 9. CDR3 sequence: CASSSRAGGGNQPQHF. In DNA form, the CDR3 reads TGTGCCAGTAGTAGTCGGGCAGGGGGCGGGAATCAGCCCCAGCATTTT.

The chain recombines TRBV5-1 with TRBJ1-1; 8 nucleotides match TRBD1. Germline lookup yields CDR1 SGHRS and CDR2 YFSETQ. There are 15 residues in the CDR3. The J segment lost 2 bases and the V segment lost 0 bases, leaving 3 bases of the junction unmatched. CDR3 residues: CASSLGTGRNTEAFF. The CDR3 DNA reads TGCGCCAGCAGCTTGGGGACAGGGAGAAACACTGAAGCTTTCTTT.

The chain recombines TRBV7-3 with TRBJ1-1; TRBD1 matches at 11 bases. The junction had 8 bases not matched to a gene; V was cut back by 5 bases and J by 6 bases. CDR3 length: 15 residues. Germline V gene sequence: CDR1 SGHTA, CDR2 FQGTGA. The CDR3 sequence: CASSKLDRGLAEAFF. In DNA, the CDR3 is TGTGCCAGCAGCAAATTGGACAGGGGGCTAGCTGAAGCTTTCTTT.

This chain joins TRBV27 and TRBJ1-1; no definite D call. CDR3 length: 13 residues. The V gene's germline CDR1 is MNHEY and CDR2 SMNVEV (reference sequence). V was trimmed by 5 bases and J by 0 bases, leaving 7 bases between them. The CDR3 spells CASSPPMNTEAFF. Written as DNA, the CDR3 is TGTGCCAGCAGTCCCCCAATGAACACTGAAGCTTTCTTT.

The table lists this clone with a few counts. The CDR3 loop is CASRQLEPATNEKLFF. In nucleotides, the CDR3 is TGTGCCAGCAGACAACTAGAGCCTGCAACTAATGAAAAACTGTTTTTT. This rearrangement joins TRBV6-6 to TRBJ1-4; D is undetermined. Germline CDR1 is MNHNY and CDR2 is SVGAGI (reference sequence). V lost 6 bases and J lost 0, with 14 bases in between. The CDR3 is made up of 16 amino acids.

The chain carries TRBV27 and TRBJ2-1, with 7 nucleotides matching TRBD1. CDR3 length equals 16 residues. With V trimmed by 3 bases and J by 8 bases, 13 bases remained unmatched. CDR1 is MNHEY, CDR2 SMNVEV, per germline (reference sequence). Written as DNA, the CDR3 is TGTGCCAGCAGTTTTAATACTATGACAGGGATCCATGAGCAGTTCTTC. It yields the protein CASSFNTMTGIHEQFF.

This clone was counted a few times. The chain recombines TRBV27 with TRBJ2-7; maybe TRBD2 (5 bases). V was trimmed by 6 bases and J by 2 bases, leaving 17 bases between them. CDR1 and CDR2 from the germline V gene are MNHEY and SMNVEV (reference sequence). This CDR3 contains 15 residues. CDR3 nucleotide sequence: TGTGCCAGCAGGTCCAGGAGGAACTACCCCTACGAGCAGTACTTC. As protein: CASRSRRNYPYEQYF.

V usage is TRBV28 and J usage is TRBJ2-3, with TRBD1 matching 7 bases. The V gene's germline CDR1 is MDHEN and CDR2 SYDVKM. J was trimmed by 2 bases and V by 3 bases; bases with no gene match: 11. The CDR3 spans 17 residues. The chain's CDR3 is CASSFIGTALSTDTQYF. Written as DNA, the CDR3 is TGTGCCAGCAGTTTCATAGGGACAGCCCTGTCCACAGATACGCAGTATTTT.

The V and J genes are TRBV9 and TRBJ2-7, with 8 bases that match TRBD1. Germline loops: CDR1 SGDLS, CDR2 YYNGEE. The CDR3 is made up of 15 amino acids. V lost 0 bases, J lost 3 bases, and 5 bases stayed unmatched. The CDR3 DNA sequence: TGTGCCAGCAGCGTAGGGACAGGGAAGGTCTACGAGCAGTACTTC. This codes for CASSVGTGKVYEQYF.

J is TRBJ2-3 and V is TRBV10-2, with a possible D match to TRBD2 (5 bases). The germline gives CDR1 WSHSY, CDR2 SAAADI. The CDR3 extends over 13 amino acids. Trimming took off 8 bases at V and 1 base at J, with 10 bases between the two ends. DNA of the CDR3: TGCGCCAGCTCCAGCGGTGGCACAGATACGCAGTATTTT. Protein product: CASSSGGTDTQYF.

The rearrangement links TRBV27 to TRBJ1-5; D unclear. The germline gives CDR1 MNHEY, CDR2 SMNVEV (reference sequence). The CDR3 loop spans 14 amino acids. Trimming stripped 2 bases from V and 7 bases from J, with 12 bases between. DNA for the CDR3: TGTGCCAGCAGTTTAGCCGGGATAAAGCAGCCCCAGCATTTT. This gives the protein CASSLAGIKQPQHF.

The chain links TRBV13 to TRBJ1-2, with a possible D match to TRBD1 (6 bases). Per germline, CDR1 PRHDT and CDR2 FYEKMQ (reference sequence). The CDR3 spans 19 residues. The V end was cut by 1 base, the J end by 0 bases, with 21 bases between. The DNA of the CDR3 is TGTGCCAGCAGCTTAGATCCTCCAGGGGCCAGAAACTCTAACTATGGCTACACCTTC. Its protein is CASSLDPPGARNSNYGYTF. The full variable domain, completed using reference TRBV13 and TRBJ1-2, is AAGVIQSPRHLIKEKRETATLKCYPIPRHDTVYWYQQGPGQDPQFLISFYEKMQSDKGSIPDRFSAQQFSDYHSELNMSSLELGDSALYFCASSLDPPGARNSNYGYTFGSGTRLTVV.

The gene calls are TRBV2 and TRBJ1-5; D unresolved. V lost 2 bases and J 0 bases, leaving 20 bases between the germline ends. The germline CDR1 and CDR2 sequences are SNHLY and FYNNEI. CDR3 length: 19 residues. Here the CDR3 DNA reads TGTGCCAGCAGTGAATTAGAGGTTATGAGGGTTAATAGCAATCAGCCCCAGCATTTT. This encodes CASSELEVMRVNSNQPQHF.

The genes are TRBV7-6 and TRBJ2-7; TRBD1 is a possible D gene (5 bases). V was shortened by 6 bases and J by 6 bases, with 12 bases between the two germline ends. Looked up from germline, CDR1 is SGHVS and CDR2 is FNYEAQ. The CDR3 is 12 amino acids. The CDR3, as DNA: TGTGCCAGCAGGCCCCGCCAGGGCGAGCAGTACTTC. Translating gives CASRPRQGEQYF.

The V and J genes are TRBV3-1 (or the pseudogene TRBV3-2) and TRBJ1-2; D remains ambiguous. The germline gives CDR1 LGHDT, CDR2 YNNKEL (reference sequence). The CDR3 has 14 amino acids. Trimming cost V 5 bases and J 6 bases, with 16 bases left between them. The CDR3 spells CASSWNTVGNGYTF. The CDR3 DNA sequence: TGTGCCAGCAGCTGGAACACGGTGGGCAATGGCTACACCTTC.

The chain employs TRBV5-4 and TRBJ1-3, with D hard to call. CDR1 and CDR2 (germline): SGHNT, YYREEE (reference sequence). V shed 0 bases and J shed 2 bases, with 9 bases lying between them. CDR3 size: 15 residues. CDR3 DNA sequence: TGTGCCAGCAGCTTGGATTCGGGGACTGGAAACACCATATATTTT. As protein: CASSLDSGTGNTIYF. Drawing the rest from reference TRBV5-4 and TRBJ1-3, the complete variable domain is ETGVTQSPTHLIKTRGQQVTLRCSSQSGHNTVSWYQQALGQGPQFIFQYYREEENGRGNFPPRFSGLQFPNYSSELNVNALELDDSALYLCASSLDSGTGNTIYFGEGSWLTVV.